This T cell receptor (beta chain) was profiled in a study of T-cell memory formation after mild COVID-19. As for the study in general: Clustering of TCRs was largely donor specific.

This clonotype was observed a few times. Its antigen is not known. Regarding the study as a whole: Later expanders leaned CD4+, whereas clones that contracted between day 15 and 85 were balanced CD4/CD8.

TCRdb re-derived calls from the 5' RACE reads in MiXCR, one entry per CDR3 protein. The sample records around 110,000 distinct CDR3 sequences, around 12% being singletons. V was trimmed by 0 bases and J by 2 bases, leaving 14 bases between them. Germline V gives CDR1 SQVTM, CDR2 ANQGSEA. The CDR3 extends over 15 amino acids. This clonotype was obtained from an adult woman who had mild COVID-19 (a few samples of this study predate the infection). Cell type and time point are not known. The sample was PBMCs or a T cell subset sorted from them (not recorded which). This sequence joins TRBV29-1 and TRBJ2-7, with unresolved D. The CDR3 loop reads CSVEDLSRRTYEQYF. CDR3 DNA: TGCAGCGTTGAAGATCTCTCGCGAAGGACCTACGAGCAGTACTTC.